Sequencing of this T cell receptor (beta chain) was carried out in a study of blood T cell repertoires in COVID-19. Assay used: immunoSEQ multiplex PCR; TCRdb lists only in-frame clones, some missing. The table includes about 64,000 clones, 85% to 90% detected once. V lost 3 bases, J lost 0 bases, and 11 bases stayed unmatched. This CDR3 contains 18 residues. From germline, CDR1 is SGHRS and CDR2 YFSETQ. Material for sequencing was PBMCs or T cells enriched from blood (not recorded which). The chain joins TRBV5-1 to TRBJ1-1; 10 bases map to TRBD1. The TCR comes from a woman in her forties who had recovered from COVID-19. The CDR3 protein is CASSSRDRGYPMNTEAFF. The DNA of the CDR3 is TGCGCCAGCAGCTCCCGGGACAGGGGATACCCCATGAACACTGAAGCTTTCTTT. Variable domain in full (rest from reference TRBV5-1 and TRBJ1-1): KAGVTQTPRYLIKTRGQQVTLSCSPISGHRSVSWYQQTPGQGLQFLFEYFSETQRNKGNFPGRFSGRQFSNSRSEMNVSTLELGDSALYLCASSSRDRGYPMNTEAFFGQGTRLTVV.